This passage covers 11 T cell receptor beta chains from one sample sequenced in a study of identical twins. TCRdb reprocessed the 5' RACE reads with MiXCR, giving one entry per CDR3 protein. This table holds around 1.7 million distinct CDR3 sequences, less than 35% found once. The sequencing sample was made of cord blood. These receptors were taken from a newborn girl in good health.

This clonotype was recorded a few times. V gene TRBV28 combines with J gene TRBJ2-5, with D possibly TRBD2 on 6 matching bases. Germline V CDR1 and CDR2: MDHEN, SYDVKM. V was trimmed by 7 bases and J by 6 bases, leaving 12 bases between them. The CDR3 contains 12 residues. The CDR3 loop is CASKEGTKTQYF. The DNA of the CDR3 is TGTGCCAGCAAGGAGGGAACTAAGACCCAGTACTTC.

This clonotype was detected ten times or more. V gene TRBV4-1 combines with J gene TRBJ2-7; D remains ambiguous. Germline CDR1 reads MGHRA; CDR2 reads YSYEKL. The ends were cut back, 0 bases at V and 3 bases at J, with 12 bases in the middle. CDR3 size: 15 residues. This CDR3 is CASSQESVWGYEQYF. In DNA form, the CDR3 reads TGCGCCAGCAGCCAAGAATCAGTGTGGGGCTACGAGCAGTACTTC.

V gene TRBV4-1 combines with J gene TRBJ2-7, with TRBD2 as a possible D gene (6 bases). Germline CDR1 and CDR2: MGHRA and YSYEKL. The V gene lost 2 bases and the J gene lost 7 bases, with 15 bases spanning the gap. The CDR3 is made up of 14 amino acids. CDR3 region: CASSQLQWGDEQYF. The CDR3 region has the DNA TGCGCCAGCAGCCAACTTCAGTGGGGGGATGAGCAGTACTTC.

The chain couples TRBV20-1 to TRBJ1-1, with D uncertain. This CDR3 contains 13 residues. Germline loops: CDR1 DFQATT, CDR2 SNEGSKA (reference sequence). V was cut by 2 bases and J by 1 base, with 8 bases left in between. The CDR3 DNA reads as TGCAGTGCTAGAAATGCGGGGAACACTGAAGCTTTCTTT. This sequence encodes CSARNAGNTEAFF.

The genes are TRBV4-2 and TRBJ2-5, with a possible D match to TRBD1 (6 bases). The CDR3 extends over 17 amino acids. Trimming stripped 0 bases from V and 4 bases from J, with 18 bases between. The germline gives CDR1 LGHNA, CDR2 YNFKEQ. CDR3 in amino acids: CASSQEESTGLLETQYF. The CDR3 DNA is TGTGCCAGCAGCCAAGAAGAATCGACAGGCCTACTAGAGACCCAGTACTTC.

The rearrangement uses TRBV6-6 and TRBJ2-1; 12 bases match TRBD2. This CDR3 comprises 16 residues. Germline CDR1 MNHNY, CDR2 SVGAGI (reference sequence). The V gene end was trimmed by 0 bases and the J gene end by 6 bases; junction bases not matched to a gene: 3. CDR3 protein: CASSYSSSGGANEQFF. Here the CDR3 DNA reads TGTGCCAGCAGTTACTCGTCTAGCGGGGGGGCCAATGAGCAGTTCTTC.

The chain is built from TRBV6-5 and TRBJ2-5, with 9 bases fitting TRBD1. The V gene's germline CDR1 is MNHEY and CDR2 SVGAGI. The trim removed 4 bases at V and 11 bases at J, leaving 14 bases unmatched. The CDR3 spans 15 residues. This chain's CDR3 is CASSSTQGAFDEQYF. CDR3 DNA sequence: TGTGCCAGCAGTTCCACACAGGGGGCTTTCGATGAGCAGTACTTC.

A few counts support this clonotype. The rearrangement joins TRBV21-1 to TRBJ2-4; TRBD2, the table's D call, was not compared with the DNA. TRBV21-1 is classified as a pseudogene. CDR3 length: 16 amino acids. The CDR3 here is CASSVTSGRTKNIQYF. For the CDR3, the DNA is TGTGCCAGCAGTGTTACTAGCGGGCGAACCAAAAACATTCAGTACTTC.

This clonotype was recorded a few times. V usage is TRBV6-5 and J usage is TRBJ2-1; tentatively, D is TRBD2 (7 bases). The CDR3 has 14 amino acids. Trimming took off 2 bases at V and 4 bases at J, with 9 bases between the two ends. Germline V CDR1 and CDR2: MNHEY, SVGAGI. The CDR3 loop reads CASSYGRGYNEQFF. Written as DNA, the CDR3 is TGTGCCAGCAGTTACGGGAGGGGGTACAATGAGCAGTTCTTC.

This clonotype was detected a few times. A read error may be the cause here, since a much bigger clone is one base away. This chain uses TRBV29-1 with TRBJ1-2, with unresolved D. This CDR3 has 11 amino acids. The ends were cut back, 3 bases at V and 4 bases at J, with 6 bases in the middle. Germline V gene data show CDR1 as SQVTM and CDR2 as ANQGSEA. The CDR3: CSVDDGYGYTF. As DNA, the CDR3 is TGCAGCGTTGATGACGGCTATGGCTACACCTTC.

The chain employs TRBV9 and TRBJ2-3; 8 bases are shared with TRBD2. The V and J ends lost 10 bases and 3 bases, in that order; junction bases with no gene match: 4. The germline gives CDR1 SGDLS, CDR2 YYNGEE. This CDR3 is 12 amino acids long. The DNA of the CDR3 is TGTGCCCCCGGGGGGGTAACAGATACGCAGTATTTT. Translating gives CAPGGVTDTQYF. Together with reference TRBV9 and TRBJ2-3, the CDR3 gives the full variable domain: DSGVTQTPKHLITATGQRVTLRCSPRSGDLSVYWYQQSLDQGLQFLIQYYNGEERAKGNILERFSAQQFPDLHSELNLSSLELGDSALYFCAPGGVTDTQYFGPGTRLTVL.